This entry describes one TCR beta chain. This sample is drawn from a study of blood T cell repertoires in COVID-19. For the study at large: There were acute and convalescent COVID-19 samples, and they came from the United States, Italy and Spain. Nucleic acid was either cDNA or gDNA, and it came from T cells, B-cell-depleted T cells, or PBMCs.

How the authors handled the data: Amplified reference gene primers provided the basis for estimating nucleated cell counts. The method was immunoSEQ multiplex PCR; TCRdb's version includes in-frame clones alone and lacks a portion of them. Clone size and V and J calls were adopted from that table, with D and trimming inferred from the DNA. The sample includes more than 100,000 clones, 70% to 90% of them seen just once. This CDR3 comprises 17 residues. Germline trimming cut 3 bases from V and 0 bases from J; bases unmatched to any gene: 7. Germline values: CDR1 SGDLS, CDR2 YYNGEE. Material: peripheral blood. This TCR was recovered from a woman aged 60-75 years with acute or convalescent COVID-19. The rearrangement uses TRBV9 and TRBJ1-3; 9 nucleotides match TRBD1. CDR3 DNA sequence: TGTGCCAGCAGCGACGGGACAGGGATTCTCTCTGGAAACACCATATATTTT. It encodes CASSDGTGILSGNTIYF.